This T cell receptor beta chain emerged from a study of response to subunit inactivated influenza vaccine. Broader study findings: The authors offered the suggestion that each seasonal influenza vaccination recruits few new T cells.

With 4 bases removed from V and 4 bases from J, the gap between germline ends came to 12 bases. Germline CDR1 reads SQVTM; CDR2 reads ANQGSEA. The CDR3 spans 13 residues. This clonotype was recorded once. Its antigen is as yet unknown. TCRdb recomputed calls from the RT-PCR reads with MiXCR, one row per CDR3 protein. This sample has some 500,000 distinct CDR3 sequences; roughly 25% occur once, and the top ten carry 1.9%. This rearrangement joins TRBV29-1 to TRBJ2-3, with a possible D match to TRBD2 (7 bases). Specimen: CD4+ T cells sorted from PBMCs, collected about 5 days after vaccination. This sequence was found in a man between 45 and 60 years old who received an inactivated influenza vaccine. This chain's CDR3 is CSVGGGAPDTQYF. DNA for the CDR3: TGCAGCGTTGGGGGGGGGGCCCCAGATACGCAGTATTTT.